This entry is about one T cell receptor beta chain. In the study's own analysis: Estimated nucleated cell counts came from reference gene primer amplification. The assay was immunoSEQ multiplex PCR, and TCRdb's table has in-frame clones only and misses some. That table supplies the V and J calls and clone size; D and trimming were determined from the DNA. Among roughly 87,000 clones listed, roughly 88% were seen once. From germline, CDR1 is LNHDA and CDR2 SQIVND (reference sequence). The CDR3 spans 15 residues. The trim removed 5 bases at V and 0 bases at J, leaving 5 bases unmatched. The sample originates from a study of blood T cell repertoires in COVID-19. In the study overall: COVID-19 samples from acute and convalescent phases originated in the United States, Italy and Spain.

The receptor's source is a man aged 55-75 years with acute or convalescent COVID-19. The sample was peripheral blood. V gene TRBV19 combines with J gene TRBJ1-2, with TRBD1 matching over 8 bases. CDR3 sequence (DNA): TGTGCCAGTAGTGAGGGACAGGCCCCTAACTATGGCTACACCTTC. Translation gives CASSEGQAPNYGYTF.